A selection of T cell receptor beta chains follows, all from one sample in a study of OX40 agonist ivuxolimab in advanced cancers. TCRdb's copy holds only in-frame clones and misses some; the assay was immunoSEQ multiplex PCR. The data hold around 40,000 clones, with approximately 89% observed a single time. The material was CD4+ or CD8+ T cells sorted from blood, obtained in a trial of the OX40 agonist ivuxolimab. The receptor set was obtained from an adult with an advanced solid tumor such as melanoma, head and neck, liver or kidney cancer. CDR3s include the opening cysteine and the closing phenylalanine or tryptophan. A D gene is named only where the DNA matches it firmly. Size values are once, few and many counts, or a class for expanded clones, and some rows have none.

clone_size: NA; v_call: TRBV4-2; d_call: TRBD2; j_call: TRBJ2-7; cdr3_nt: TGTGCCAGCAGCCAAGATTTACGTGGGAGGGCCTACGAGCAGTACTTC; cdr3_aa: CASSQDLRGRAYEQYF
clone_size: NA; v_call: TRBV11-3; d_call: NA; j_call: TRBJ2-1; cdr3_nt: TGTGCCAGCAGCTTAGGGGGACTCAGAGCGAATGAGCAGTTCTTC; cdr3_aa: CASSLGGLRANEQFF
clone_size: NA; v_call: TRBV7-9; d_call: NA; j_call: TRBJ1-2; cdr3_nt: TGTGCCAGCAGCTTATACCGCGATAAAGGCTACACCTTC; cdr3_aa: CASSLYRDKGYTF
clone_size: NA; v_call: TRBV25-1; d_call: NA; j_call: TRBJ1-2; cdr3_nt: TGTGCCAACCCGGATGGTGGGACCCGGCCCGGCTACACCTTC; cdr3_aa: CANPDGGTRPGYTF
clone_size: NA; v_call: TRBV9; d_call: NA; j_call: TRBJ2-1; cdr3_nt: TGTGCCAGCAGCGTAGAGCTAGAGGAACTCAATGAGCAGTTCTTC; cdr3_aa: CASSVELEELNEQFF
clone_size: NA; v_call: TRBV5-8; d_call: NA; j_call: TRBJ1-3; cdr3_nt: TGTGCCAGCAGCTCGGGACACCTCTCTGGAAACACCATATATTTT; cdr3_aa: CASSSGHLSGNTIYF
clone_size: NA; v_call: TRBV6-5; d_call: TRBD1; j_call: TRBJ1-4; cdr3_nt: TGTGCCAGCAGCCCCAGGGGGCGCCAATATGAAAAACTGTTTTTT; cdr3_aa: CASSPRGRQYEKLFF
clone_size: NA; v_call: TRBV15; d_call: NA; j_call: TRBJ1-1; cdr3_nt: TGTGCCACCAGCCTTGGGTGGAGAACTGAAGCTTTCTTT; cdr3_aa: CATSLGWRTEAFF
clone_size: NA; v_call: TRBV7-3; d_call: NA; j_call: TRBJ2-7; cdr3_nt: TGTGCCAGCAGCTTGTCGTCCGGGGAAAGGCAGTACTTC; cdr3_aa: CASSLSSGERQYF
clone_size: few; v_call: TRBV6-1; d_call: NA; j_call: TRBJ2-5; cdr3_nt: TGTGCCAGCAGTGATAGTGAGGGACAGACCCAGTACTTC; cdr3_aa: CASSDSEGQTQYF
clone_size: NA; v_call: TRBV5-4; d_call: TRBD2; j_call: TRBJ2-1; cdr3_nt: TGTGCCAGCAGCTACCTAGCGGGGGACAATGAGCAGTTCTTC; cdr3_aa: CASSYLAGDNEQFF
clone_size: NA; v_call: TRBV19; d_call: NA; j_call: TRBJ1-1; cdr3_nt: TGTGCCAGTAGTAGTTCCGTGATTACTGAAGCTTTCTTT; cdr3_aa: CASSSSVITEAFF
clone_size: few; v_call: TRBV19; d_call: TRBD1; j_call: TRBJ2-5; cdr3_nt: TGTGCCAGTAGTTCTTGGGACAGGGTACAAGAGACCCAGTACTTC; cdr3_aa: CASSSWDRVQETQYF
clone_size: NA; v_call: TRBV30; d_call: NA; j_call: TRBJ2-5; cdr3_nt: TGTGCCTGGACAACTTTAGAGACCCAGTACTTC; cdr3_aa: CAWTTLETQYF
clone_size: few; v_call: TRBV5-4; d_call: NA; j_call: TRBJ1-2; cdr3_nt: TGTGCCAGCAGCTTGGCAGTAGCCCGGGACACCTATGGCTACACCTTC; cdr3_aa: CASSLAVARDTYGYTF
clone_size: few; v_call: TRBV4-1; d_call: TRBD1; j_call: TRBJ1-1; cdr3_nt: TGCGCCAGCAGCCAAGAAAACCTGTCGGACAGGGAGAATGAAGCTTTCTTT; cdr3_aa: CASSQENLSDRENEAFF
clone_size: NA; v_call: TRBV2; d_call: TRBD2; j_call: TRBJ2-1; cdr3_nt: TGTGCCGGGGAGAGACTAGCGGGAACCCCGTTCTTC; cdr3_aa: CAGERLAGTPFF
clone_size: few; v_call: TRBV27; d_call: TRBD1; j_call: TRBJ1-6; cdr3_nt: TGTGCCAGCAGTTTATCCGGGACAGCGACACCCCTCCACTTT; cdr3_aa: CASSLSGTATPLHF
clone_size: NA; v_call: TRBV19; d_call: NA; j_call: TRBJ1-1; cdr3_nt: TGTGCCAGTAGTATCGGACAGAAGAACACTGAAGCTTTCTTT; cdr3_aa: CASSIGQKNTEAFF
clone_size: NA; v_call: TRBV30; d_call: NA; j_call: TRBJ2-1; cdr3_nt: TGTGCCTGGAGCCGAGGACGTTTCAATGAGCAGTTCTTC; cdr3_aa: CAWSRGRFNEQFF
clone_size: NA; v_call: TRBV5-4; d_call: NA; j_call: TRBJ2-2; cdr3_nt: TGTGCCAGCAGTTCCGGGACCGGGGAGCTGTTTTTT; cdr3_aa: CASSSGTGELFF
clone_size: NA; v_call: TRBV18; d_call: NA; j_call: TRBJ2-1; cdr3_nt: TGTGCCAGCTCACCGGCTGACAATGAGCAGTTCTTC; cdr3_aa: CASSPADNEQFF
clone_size: NA; v_call: TRBV7-2; d_call: TRBD2; j_call: TRBJ2-3; cdr3_nt: TGTGCCAGCAGCTTCGATAAAGGGACTAGCGTAACGCAGTATTTT; cdr3_aa: CASSFDKGTSVTQYF
clone_size: few; v_call: TRBV7-2; d_call: TRBD2; j_call: TRBJ2-5; cdr3_nt: TGTGCCAGCAGCTTCTCTAGCGGCTCCGGGGACCAGTACTTC; cdr3_aa: CASSFSSGSGDQYF
clone_size: NA; v_call: TRBV9; d_call: TRBD2; j_call: TRBJ2-1; cdr3_nt: TGTGCCAGCAGCGTAGCGGGAGGTGGGGCTAGCGGGACCGACGGTGAGCAGTTCTTC; cdr3_aa: CASSVAGGGASGTDGEQFF
clone_size: once; v_call: TRBV19; d_call: NA; j_call: TRBJ2-5; cdr3_nt: TGTGCCAGTAGTGACATACTCCAAGAGACCCAGTACTTC; cdr3_aa: CASSDILQETQYF
clone_size: NA; v_call: TRBV7-2; d_call: NA; j_call: TRBJ2-1; cdr3_nt: TGTGCCAGCAGCCCAACCCCTGGGGTGCAGTTCTTC; cdr3_aa: CASSPTPGVQFF
clone_size: NA; v_call: TRBV19; d_call: TRBD1; j_call: TRBJ2-1; cdr3_nt: TGTGCCAGTAGCTCCGGGGGGACAGGGGCATTTCGATCCTACAATGAGCAGTTCTTC; cdr3_aa: CASSSGGTGAFRSYNEQFF
clone_size: few; v_call: TRBV10-2; d_call: NA; j_call: TRBJ1-1; cdr3_nt: TGCGCCAGCAGGGACTGGGGGGACACTGAAGCTTTCTTT; cdr3_aa: CASRDWGDTEAFF
clone_size: once; v_call: TRBV7-9; d_call: NA; j_call: TRBJ1-4; cdr3_nt: TGTGCCAGCAGCCCCTACGTGCAGGGCGAAAAACTGTTTTTT; cdr3_aa: CASSPYVQGEKLFF
clone_size: NA; v_call: TRBV11-3; d_call: NA; j_call: TRBJ2-1; cdr3_nt: TGTGCCAGCAGCCGACCCGGTGACTCTCCCTACAATGAGCAGTTCTTC; cdr3_aa: CASSRPGDSPYNEQFF
clone_size: NA; v_call: TRBV19; d_call: TRBD1; j_call: TRBJ1-2; cdr3_nt: TGTGCCAGTAGTATAGCAGGGGGCTATGGCTACACCTTC; cdr3_aa: CASSIAGGYGYTF
clone_size: NA; v_call: TRBV11-2; d_call: TRBD2; j_call: TRBJ2-2; cdr3_nt: TGTGCCAGCAGCCTAGGAGGTAGCGGGGGTAACACCGGGGAGCTGTTTTTT; cdr3_aa: CASSLGGSGGNTGELFF
clone_size: NA; v_call: TRBV9; d_call: NA; j_call: TRBJ1-1; cdr3_nt: TGTGCCAGCAGCGTAAGCAGCATGAACACTGAAGCTTTCTTT; cdr3_aa: CASSVSSMNTEAFF
clone_size: NA; v_call: TRBV4-1; d_call: NA; j_call: TRBJ1-6; cdr3_nt: TGCGCCAGCACCGACCGGGACCTTAATTCACCCCTCCACTTT; cdr3_aa: CASTDRDLNSPLHF
clone_size: once; v_call: TRBV4-1; d_call: NA; j_call: TRBJ1-1; cdr3_nt: TGCGCCAGCAGCCAAGATTTTCTGGGAATGGTTCGACGTGAAGCTTTCTTT; cdr3_aa: CASSQDFLGMVRREAFF
clone_size: NA; v_call: TRBV4-1; d_call: NA; j_call: TRBJ2-1; cdr3_nt: TGCGCCAGCAGCCTCAAAGAGGGGGACCCCGCCTACAATGAGCAGTTCTTC; cdr3_aa: CASSLKEGDPAYNEQFF
clone_size: NA; v_call: TRBV4-1; d_call: NA; j_call: TRBJ2-2; cdr3_nt: TGCGCCAGCCTTGGTGGCGGGGGCGGGAACACCGGGGAGCTGTTTTTT; cdr3_aa: CASLGGGGGNTGELFF
clone_size: NA; v_call: TRBV28; d_call: TRBD2; j_call: TRBJ2-7; cdr3_nt: TGTGCCAGCAGTTTTCTGAGGGAGGGCCTCTACGAGCAGTACTTC; cdr3_aa: CASSFLREGLYEQYF
clone_size: NA; v_call: TRBV7-8; d_call: NA; j_call: TRBJ2-6; cdr3_nt: TGTGCCAGCAGCTTAAGGGGGCGGGGGGCACCGATTTCTGGGGCCAACGTCCTGACTTTC; cdr3_aa: CASSLRGRGAPISGANVLTF
clone_size: few; v_call: TRBV29-1; d_call: TRBD2; j_call: TRBJ2-3; cdr3_nt: TGCAGCGTCGCCGGGACTAGCGGTAGCACAGATACGCAGTATTTT; cdr3_aa: CSVAGTSGSTDTQYF
clone_size: NA; v_call: TRBV30; d_call: NA; j_call: TRBJ2-3; cdr3_nt: TGTGCCTGGACCTGGGGCTTGGAGGATACGCAGTATTTT; cdr3_aa: CAWTWGLEDTQYF
clone_size: NA; v_call: TRBV18; d_call: TRBD1; j_call: TRBJ1-1; cdr3_nt: TGTGCCAGCTCACCGAACAGGGGGACTGAAGCTTTCTTT; cdr3_aa: CASSPNRGTEAFF
clone_size: NA; v_call: TRBV18; d_call: NA; j_call: TRBJ2-3; cdr3_nt: TGTGCCAGCTCACCCCAAAGCACAGATACGCAGTATTTT; cdr3_aa: CASSPQSTDTQYF
clone_size: NA; v_call: TRBV6-1; d_call: TRBD2; j_call: TRBJ2-5; cdr3_nt: TGTGCCAGCAGTGGACAAGTTTGGGCTAGCGGGAGTAGGGAGACCCAGTACTTC; cdr3_aa: CASSGQVWASGSRETQYF
clone_size: once; v_call: TRBV6-5; d_call: NA; j_call: TRBJ2-1; cdr3_nt: TGTGCCAGCAGGGCGGACCGTAGCTCCTACAATGAGCAGTTCTTC; cdr3_aa: CASRADRSSYNEQFF
clone_size: NA; v_call: TRBV11-2; d_call: TRBD1; j_call: TRBJ1-1; cdr3_nt: TGTGCCAGCAGATTCACAGGGGGCACTGAAGCTTTCTTT; cdr3_aa: CASRFTGGTEAFF
clone_size: NA; v_call: TRBV29-1; d_call: NA; j_call: TRBJ2-5; cdr3_nt: TGCAGCGTCCACGGGCAGGGCCAGGAGACCCAGTACTTC; cdr3_aa: CSVHGQGQETQYF
clone_size: NA; v_call: TRBV18; d_call: NA; j_call: TRBJ2-5; cdr3_nt: TGTGCCAGCTCACCACCGCAAGGACAGACCTTAGAGACCCAGTACTTC; cdr3_aa: CASSPPQGQTLETQYF
clone_size: NA; v_call: TRBV5-4; d_call: TRBD2; j_call: TRBJ2-7; cdr3_nt: TGTGCCAGCAGCGTGTATTGGGGAGGGGCGGTCTCCTACGAGCAGTACTTC; cdr3_aa: CASSVYWGGAVSYEQYF
clone_size: NA; v_call: TRBV11-3; d_call: NA; j_call: TRBJ1-2; cdr3_nt: TGTGCCAGCAGCTTAGGGGATACGGGCTACACCTTC; cdr3_aa: CASSLGDTGYTF